This TCR beta chain was observed in a study of T cell repertoires in cytomegalovirus infection (dated by TCRdb to 2018 to 2020). Background for the entire study: Peptide stimulations targeted recently identified HLA-C-restricted CMV epitopes, whose presentation resists viral immunomodulation, together with well-studied HLA-B-restricted epitopes. The HLA type of each donor mattered for the analysis, because public TCR beta signatures pointed to carriage of CMV infection along with the matching HLA type.

The research as a whole found: The ex vivo response was dominated by HLA-C-restricted CMV-specific TCR beta clonotypes, and the single most frequent clonotype in two of eight donors was supplied by these HLA-C-restricted clonotypes. Carriers of CMV infection plus the relevant HLA type were discriminated by the cumulative frequency of public TCR beta family members in the study cohort and in an independent roughly 370-donor cohort.

TCRdb records Illumina HiSeq 1500 as the sequencer. Using fastp trimming at Q25 and MiXCR clonotype assembly, TCRdb reanalyzed the public sequencing data and kept in-frame beta chains. Identical CDR3 protein sequences are pooled into one entry, listed with their most common genes and DNA. A total of roughly 570,000 distinct CDR3 sequences appear in this sample, almost 40% of them only once. The ten most abundant clones make up around 50% of the sample. The CDR3 numbers 17 residues from cysteine through phenylalanine. The kept DNA is CDR3 alone, 51 bases in frame from the first base. The V end loses 5 bases and the J end loses 0 bases, and a stretch of 17 bases separates them. As concerns this clonotype: Its cognate antigen has yet to be identified. Base qualities are missing; no much larger clone stands one base away.

The meaning of the sample's treatment or condition label: in vitro stimulation with specific CMV peptide epitopes to enrich CMV-specific T cells. Recombination linked TRBV12-3 or TRBV12-4 to TRBJ1-5; TRBD1 might be the D gene, on 5 matching bases. The sequencing used cultured PBMCs, collected from culture after CMV antigen stimulation. The clonotype originates from a human donor in good health (CMV status not recorded). Some clones in this sample may be carry-over from other donors' samples. DNA sequence: TGTGCCAGCAGTCCAAAAATCCAGGGACTTAGCAATCAGCCCCAGCATTTT. This yields the protein CASSPKIQGLSNQPQHF.